This T cell receptor beta chain was captured by sequencing in a study of neoadjuvant anti-PD-1 for oral cavity cancer. Germline CDR1 LNHDA, CDR2 SQIVND (reference sequence). CDR3 size: 15 residues. Between the trimmed V and J ends, which lost 3 bases and 5 bases, there was a span of 14 bases. This table comes from immunoSEQ multiplex PCR, and its TCRdb copy is limited to in-frame clones, with some not included. The data hold tens of thousands of clones, with under 85% observed a single time. This receptor was taken from a person between 40 and 80 years old with oral cavity squamous cell carcinoma. The chain has TRBV19 and TRBJ2-1; unclear D gene. Material: PBMCs, obtained before nivolumab (anti-PD-1) treatment. This CDR3 reads CASSIRQLEHNEQFF. CDR3 DNA sequence: TGTGCCAGTAGTATCAGGCAGTTAGAACACAATGAGCAGTTCTTC.